This is a list of T cell receptor beta chains from one sample in a study of control samples from healthy donors and cancer patients. TCRdb's copy holds only in-frame clones and misses some; the assay was immunoSEQ multiplex PCR. Here the sample spans 100,000 to 150,000 clones, around 90% being singletons. The specimen was blood. All receptors derive from a man aged 18 to 29 in good health. CDR3s leave out the opening cysteine and the closing phenylalanine or tryptophan. Fields, in order: V gene, J gene, CDR3 protein.

TRBV9,TRBJ2-3,ASSVTGPTDTQY
TRBV19,TRBJ1-2,ASSVYRGKVEANYGYT
TRBV6-2/TRBV6-3,TRBJ1-5,ASSPHRTVGSNQPQH
TRBV7-9,TRBJ2-5,ASINDEQETQY
TRBV7-9,TRBJ2-1,ASSLDLAGGHYEQF
TRBV7-9,TRBJ2-5,ASSLGLQETQY
TRBV27,TRBJ2-2,ASSHNTGELF
TRBV28,TRBJ1-3,ASRPTGQGNTIY
TRBV3-1/TRBV3-2,TRBJ2-1,ASTTSGKPNNEQF
TRBV28,TRBJ1-2,ASRPAVGGYYGYT
TRBV25-1,TRBJ2-2,ASSEYREGVITGELF
TRBV7-9,TRBJ2-1,ASSPFSGPNNEQF
TRBV2,TRBJ2-7,ASRVAESSYEQY
TRBV6-1,TRBJ2-7,ASSEFYEQY